These 29 T cell receptor beta chains originate from one sample sequenced in a study of shared clonotypes between healthy human individuals. Here immunoSEQ multiplex PCR was the method, and the copy in TCRdb shows in-frame clones only, minus some. This sample has a few million clones, with more than 85% found just once. The sequencing input was naive CD4+ T cells from PBMCs. Subset reported: CD45RA+ positively selected. These receptors all come from a man in his late teens or twenties in good health. Some clones in this sample may be carry-over from other donors' samples.

This clone was observed a few times. Other DNA sequences in the same sample also yield this CDR3. This chain connects TRBV29-1 to TRBJ1-5; unclear D gene. The germline CDR1 and CDR2 sequences are SQVTM and ANQGSEA. CDR3 length equals 13 residues. V lost 4 bases, J lost 1 base, and 8 bases lay in between. The CDR3 DNA reads TGCAGCGTTGCCCCGGGGAGCAATCAGCCCCAGCATTTT. Encoded protein: CSVAPGSNQPQHF.

V and J are TRBV9 and TRBJ2-2; 12 nucleotides align to TRBD2. The length of the CDR3 is 16 residues. V trimming: 3 bases; J trimming: 2 bases; junction bases outside the gene matches: 2. Looked up from germline, CDR1 is SGDLS and CDR2 is YYNGEE. The CDR3 DNA is TGTGCCAGCAGCGCTAGCGGGAGGGGAAACACCGGGGAGCTGTTTTTT. Protein sequence: CASSASGRGNTGELFF.

The V gene is TRBV28, the J gene TRBJ1-1; tentatively, D is TRBD1 (5 bases). Trimming left V 5 bases short and J 4 bases short, with 17 bases between. The germline V gene encodes CDR1 MDHEN and CDR2 SYDVKM. This CDR3 has 15 residues. The CDR3 DNA is TGTGCCAGCAGTAGCCGGACGGCAGGGACCACTGAAGCTTTCTTT. Protein sequence: CASSSRTAGTTEAFF.

The rearrangement joins TRBV28 to TRBJ2-1; 8 nucleotides line up with TRBD2. V lost 3 bases and J lost 6; bases outside the gene matches: 10. Germline-derived CDR1 and CDR2 are MDHEN and SYDVKM. The CDR3 runs to 16 residues. The CDR3 is CASSFAGRGLSNEQFF. DNA for the CDR3: TGTGCCAGCAGTTTTGCCGGGAGGGGATTGAGCAATGAGCAGTTCTTC.

J is TRBJ1-5 and V is TRBV2; 7 bases fit TRBD1. CDR1 and CDR2 (germline): SNHLY, FYNNEI. The CDR3 consists of 15 residues. The ends lost 6 bases at V and 1 base at J; junction bases unmatched: 6. The CDR3 DNA reads as TGTGCCAGCAGGGACAACAGGGGCAGCAATCAGCCCCAGCATTTT. Translating it yields CASRDNRGSNQPQHF.

J is TRBJ1-5 and V is TRBV30; D is ambiguous. CDR3 length: 13 residues. Trimming removed 1 base at V and 7 bases at J, with 11 bases between. CDR1 is GTSNPN and CDR2 is SVGIG in the germline V gene (reference sequence). Written as DNA, the CDR3 is TGTGCCTGGAGTGCAACCTGGGGACAGCCCCAGCATTTT. It translates to CAWSATWGQPQHF.

J is TRBJ1-2 and V is TRBV5-4; 7 nucleotides align to TRBD1. CDR3 length: 14 amino acids. The germline V gene has CDR1 SGHNT and CDR2 YYREEE (reference sequence). Trimming took 0 bases from V and 6 from J; bases not matched to a gene: 5. The CDR3 region has the DNA TGTGCCAGCAGCTTGGCCGAGGGGGCAGATGGCTACACCTTC. As protein: CASSLAEGADGYTF.

The rearrangement uses TRBV5-1 and TRBJ1-1; D is unclear. The CDR3 extends over 14 amino acids. Trimming removed 2 bases from V and 2 bases from J, with 10 bases in between. CDR1 is SGHRS, CDR2 YFSETQ, per germline. The CDR3 loop is CASSFSSSNTEAFF. CDR3 DNA: TGCGCCAGCAGCTTTAGTTCATCTAACACTGAAGCTTTCTTT.

Details on this clone: The sample carries other DNA sequences with the same CDR3. V gene TRBV29-1 combines with J gene TRBJ2-2; D unclear. V was shortened by 4 bases and J by 3 bases, with 9 bases between the two germline ends. The CDR3 sequence is 13 residues long. The V gene's germline CDR1 is SQVTM and CDR2 ANQGSEA. CDR3 DNA sequence: TGCAGCGTTGGTCGCAGTTACACCGGGGAGCTGTTTTTT. It codes for CSVGRSYTGELFF.

The chain couples TRBV30 to TRBJ2-7, with D uncertain. Trimming shortened V by 1 base and J by 7 bases, and 14 bases separated the two germline ends. CDR3 size: 13 residues. Per germline, CDR1 GTSNPN and CDR2 SVGIG (reference sequence). As DNA, the CDR3 is TGTGCCTGGAGTGCCGTAATACATGGAGAGCAGTACTTC. It is translated as CAWSAVIHGEQYF.

The chain has TRBV6-5 and TRBJ2-2, with TRBD1 matching 10 bases. Per the germline V gene, CDR1 is MNHEY and CDR2 is SVGAGI. This CDR3 is built from 15 residues. V was pared by 5 bases and J by 7 bases, with 7 bases of the junction left unmatched. In DNA, the CDR3 is TGTGCCAGCAGTAGACAGGGGGCCGGAAGCGGGGAGCTGTTTTTT. Its translation: CASSRQGAGSGELFF.

This chain joins TRBV4-3 and TRBJ2-2, with 7 bases matching TRBD1. The CDR3 totals 18 residues. The V gene end was trimmed by 0 bases and the J gene end by 0 bases; junction bases not matched to a gene: 7. The germline CDR1 and CDR2 sequences are LGHNA and YSLEER. The CDR3 nucleotides are TGCGCCAGCAGCCAAGAAGACTCAGGGGGAGCGAACACCGGGGAGCTGTTTTTT. It yields the protein CASSQEDSGGANTGELFF.

This chain connects TRBV7-9 to TRBJ1-1, with D maybe TRBD1 (5 bases). The CDR3 consists of 16 residues. The germline V gene has CDR1 SEHNR and CDR2 FQNEAQ (reference sequence). Trimming took 5 bases from V and 2 from J, leaving 18 bases between them. CDR3 coding DNA: TGTGCCAGCAGCAGCTCCGTCGGGACGGGAAACACTGAAGCTTTCTTT. This translates into CASSSSVGTGNTEAFF.

For this clone: A much larger clonotype is one base distant, so this may be a read error. The chain links TRBV28 to TRBJ2-7; no firm D call. The V gene lost 5 bases and the J gene lost 2 bases, with 4 bases spanning the gap. Germline CDR1 and CDR2: MDHEN and SYDVKM. This CDR3 is 11 amino acids long. CDR3: CASSITYEQYF. As DNA, the CDR3 is TGTGCCAGCAGTATAACCTACGAGCAGTACTTC.

V is TRBV6-1 and J is TRBJ1-2; D is ambiguous. The V and J ends lost 6 bases and 3 bases respectively, with 5 bases between them. The CDR3 runs to 11 residues. From germline, CDR1 is MNHNS and CDR2 SASEGT. CDR3 nucleotide sequence: TGTGCCAGCAGGTTGGACTATGGCTACACCTTC. Amino acid sequence: CASRLDYGYTF.

The chain employs TRBV10-1 and TRBJ1-5; D possibly corresponds to TRBD1 (6 bases). Germline V gives CDR1 WNHNN, CDR2 SYGVQD (reference sequence). Deletions cut 8 bases from V and 5 bases from J, with 22 bases between. This CDR3 is built from 16 residues. As DNA, the CDR3 is TGCGCCAGCCACGCCCGGGACATCGCGGACCATCAGCCCCAGCATTTT. Amino acids: CASHARDIADHQPQHF.

CDR3 protein: CASTEAGRAFF. In DNA form, the CDR3 reads TGTGCCAGCACCGAAGCAGGTCGAGCTTTCTTT. V is TRBV4-2 and J is TRBJ1-1; D gene ambiguous. Looked up from germline, CDR1 is LGHNA and CDR2 is YNFKEQ. The CDR3 runs to 11 residues. The V end was cut by 7 bases, the J end by 10 bases, with 13 bases between.

V usage is TRBV4-1 and J usage is TRBJ2-3; 10 bases agree with TRBD1. Trimming took 5 bases from V and 10 from J; bases not matched to a gene: 12. The CDR3 covers 15 residues. Germline CDR1 reads MGHRA; CDR2 reads YSYEKL. CDR3 DNA sequence: TGCGCCAGCAGCGCCGCCGGGACAGGGGAAGTTGCGCAGTATTTT. Protein product: CASSAAGTGEVAQYF.

The chain is built from TRBV2 and TRBJ1-5; maybe TRBD1 (5 bases). The CDR3 is 14 amino acids. Germline V gives CDR1 SNHLY, CDR2 FYNNEI. The V and J ends lost 3 bases and 6 bases respectively, with 12 bases between them. The CDR3 sequence is CASSDSPGVQPQHF. The CDR3 DNA reads TGTGCCAGCAGTGATAGCCCGGGGGTTCAGCCCCAGCATTTT.

The V and J genes are TRBV19 and TRBJ1-5; no reliable D call. V was cut by 10 bases and J by 6 bases, with 16 bases left in between. Germline CDR1 is LNHDA and CDR2 is SQIVND (reference sequence). This CDR3 region has 13 residues. The CDR3 sequence is CATIAGYGQPQHF. CDR3 DNA sequence: TGTGCCACCATTGCTGGGTATGGTCAGCCCCAGCATTTT.

The chain is built from TRBV2 and TRBJ2-1, with 9 nucleotides matching TRBD1. V dropped 1 base and J dropped 15; count of bases not matched to a gene: 1. CDR3 length: 11 amino acids. Germline lookup yields CDR1 SNHLY and CDR2 FYNNEI. CDR3 sequence reads: CASSEGQGGFF. CDR3 DNA: TGTGCCAGCAGTGAAGGACAGGGGGGGTTCTTC.

V usage is TRBV7-2 and J usage is TRBJ1-1; 8 bases agree with TRBD1. CDR3 length equals 15 residues. Trimming cost V 1 base and J 4 bases; bases outside gene matches: 5. Per the germline V gene, CDR1 is SGHTA and CDR2 is FQGNSA. CDR3 amino acids: CASSLGTGIPTEAFF. The CDR3 nucleotides read TGTGCCAGCAGCTTAGGGACAGGGATACCCACTGAAGCTTTCTTT.

This chain joins TRBV7-9 and TRBJ2-1, with D unclear. CDR1 and CDR2 from the germline V gene are SEHNR and FQNEAQ (reference sequence). Trimming shortened V by 4 bases and J by 5 bases, and 18 bases separated the two germline ends. CDR3 length: 16 amino acids. The CDR3 region is CASSSPPRSFDNEQFF. Here the CDR3 DNA reads TGTGCCAGCAGCTCCCCTCCTAGGAGCTTCGACAATGAGCAGTTCTTC.

The chain uses TRBV10-1 and TRBJ1-3, with a possible D match to TRBD1 (5 bases). In germline, CDR1 is WNHNN, CDR2 SYGVQD (reference sequence). The CDR3 covers 13 residues. V lost 6 bases, J lost 2 bases, and 8 bases lay in between. The CDR3 here is CASSGGAGNTIYF. In DNA, the CDR3 is TGCGCCAGCAGCGGAGGGGCTGGAAACACCATATATTTT.

The J gene is TRBJ2-5, the V gene TRBV6-5; 12 bases line up with TRBD1. The germline V gene has CDR1 MNHEY and CDR2 SVGAGI. Trimming cost V 6 bases and J 6 bases; bases outside gene matches: 5. The CDR3 is made up of 14 amino acids. CDR3 sequence (DNA): TGTGCCAGCAGCAGGGGACAGGGGGCCAAGACCCAGTACTTC. Translating it yields CASSRGQGAKTQYF.

This clone was found once. The chain uses TRBV6-4 and TRBJ2-4; the D gene is possibly TRBD1 (5 bases). Germline lookup yields CDR1 MRHNA and CDR2 SNTAGT. V lost 10 bases and J 9 bases, leaving 22 bases between the germline ends. The CDR3 has 14 amino acids. CDR3 sequence reads: CATLVQVGVGIQYF. The CDR3, as DNA: TGTGCCACACTTGTACAGGTAGGGGTAGGCATTCAGTACTTC.

This chain links TRBV29-1 with TRBJ2-3, with D perhaps TRBD1 or TRBD2 (6 bases each). Germline values: CDR1 SQVTM, CDR2 ANQGSEA. Trimming cost V 4 bases and J 5 bases, with 10 bases left between them. The CDR3 runs to 12 residues. This CDR3 reads CSVGGAGDTQYF. In nucleotides, the CDR3 is TGCAGCGTTGGGGGGGCCGGAGATACGCAGTATTTT.

Points on this clone: Just one base apart from a much larger clone, this may be a read error. Other DNA variants within this sample encode the same CDR3. The J gene is TRBJ2-3, the V gene TRBV7-3; D might be TRBD1 or TRBD2, each matching 5 bases. V was clipped by 3 bases and J by 1 base, with 5 bases between them. The CDR3 is made up of 13 amino acids. CDR1 is SGHTA and CDR2 is FQGTGA in the germline V gene. The CDR3 spells CASSLGGTDTQYF. In DNA, the CDR3 is TGTGCCAGCAGCTTGGGGGGCACAGATACGCAGTATTTT.

The chain combines TRBV9 with TRBJ1-2; D is undetermined. V lost 4 bases, J lost 8 bases, and 18 bases lay in between. Germline V lookup: CDR1 SGDLS, CDR2 YYNGEE. This CDR3 contains 14 residues. CDR3 protein: CASSPKGPWGGYTF. CDR3 DNA: TGTGCCAGCAGCCCCAAAGGGCCTTGGGGAGGCTACACCTTC.